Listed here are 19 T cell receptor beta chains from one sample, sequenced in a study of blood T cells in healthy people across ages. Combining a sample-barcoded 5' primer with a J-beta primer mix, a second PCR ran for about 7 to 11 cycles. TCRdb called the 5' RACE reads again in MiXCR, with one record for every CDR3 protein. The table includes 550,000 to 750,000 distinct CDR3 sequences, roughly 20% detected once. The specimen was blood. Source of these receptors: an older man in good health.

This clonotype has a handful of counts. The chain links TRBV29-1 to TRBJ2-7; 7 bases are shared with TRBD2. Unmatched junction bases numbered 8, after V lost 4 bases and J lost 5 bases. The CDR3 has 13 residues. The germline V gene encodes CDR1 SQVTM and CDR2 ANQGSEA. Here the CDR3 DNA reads TGCAGCGTTGGGACTAGATGGGGAGACGAGCAGTACTTC. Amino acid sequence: CSVGTRWGDEQYF.

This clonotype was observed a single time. The DNA for the CDR3 is TGCAGTGCTAGATCCCCTACAGGGGGCGGTGAGACCCAGTACTTC. Its protein product is CSARSPTGGGETQYF. V is TRBV20-1 and J is TRBJ2-5; 9 positions agree with TRBD1. The V gene end was trimmed by 2 bases and the J gene end by 5 bases; junction bases not matched to a gene: 9. Germline CDR1 DFQATT, CDR2 SNEGSKA (reference sequence). The CDR3 length is 15 residues.

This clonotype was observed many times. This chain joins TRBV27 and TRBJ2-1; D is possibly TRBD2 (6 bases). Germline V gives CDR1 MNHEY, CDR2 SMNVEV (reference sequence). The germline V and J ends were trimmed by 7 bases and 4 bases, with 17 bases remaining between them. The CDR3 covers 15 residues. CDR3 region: CASMGGATGYNEQFF. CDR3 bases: TGTGCCAGCATGGGGGGAGCCACGGGATACAATGAGCAGTTCTTC.

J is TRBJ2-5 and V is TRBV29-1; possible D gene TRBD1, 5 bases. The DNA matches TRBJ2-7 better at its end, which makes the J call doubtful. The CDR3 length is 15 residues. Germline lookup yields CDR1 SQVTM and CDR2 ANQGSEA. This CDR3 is CSADLPPGLEDEQYF. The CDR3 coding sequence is TGCAGCGCTGATCTTCCTCCAGGGCTAGAGGACGAGCAGTACTTC.

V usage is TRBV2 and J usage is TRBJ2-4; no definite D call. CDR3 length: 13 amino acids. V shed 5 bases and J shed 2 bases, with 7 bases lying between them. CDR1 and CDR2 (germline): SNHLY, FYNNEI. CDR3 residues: CASSSPSKNIQYF. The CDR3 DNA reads TGTGCCAGCAGTTCACCATCCAAAAACATTCAGTACTTC.

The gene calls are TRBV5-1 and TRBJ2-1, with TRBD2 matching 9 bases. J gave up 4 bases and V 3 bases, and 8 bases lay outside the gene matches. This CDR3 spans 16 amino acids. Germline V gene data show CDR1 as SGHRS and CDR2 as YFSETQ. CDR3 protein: CASSSTTSGSYNEQFF. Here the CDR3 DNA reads TGCGCCAGCAGCTCTACGACTAGCGGTTCTTACAATGAGCAGTTCTTC.

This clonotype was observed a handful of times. Written as DNA, the CDR3 is TGCAGTGCTAGAGGGACCAACACAGATACGCAGTATTTT. Amino acids: CSARGTNTDTQYF. The genes are TRBV20-1 and TRBJ2-3; D gene uncertain. Germline CDR1 and CDR2: DFQATT and SNEGSKA (reference sequence). V dropped 1 base and J dropped 2 bases, with 7 bases sitting between them. The CDR3 totals 13 residues.

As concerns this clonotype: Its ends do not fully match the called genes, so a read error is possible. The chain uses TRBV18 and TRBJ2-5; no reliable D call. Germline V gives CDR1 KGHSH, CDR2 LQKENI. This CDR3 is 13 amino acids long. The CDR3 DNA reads TGTGTCAGCTCACCACCTGCGTCCGAGACCCAGTACTTC. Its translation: CVSSPPASETQYF.

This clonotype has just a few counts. DNA of the CDR3: TGTGCCAGCAGTCCTGGACTAGTCACTAACTACTACGAGCAGTACTTC. Protein: CASSPGLVTNYYEQYF. V and J are TRBV12-3 or TRBV12-4 and TRBJ2-1, with 7 bases aligning to TRBD2. The J call is doubtful: the DNA matches TRBJ2-7 better. The CDR3 is made up of 16 amino acids.

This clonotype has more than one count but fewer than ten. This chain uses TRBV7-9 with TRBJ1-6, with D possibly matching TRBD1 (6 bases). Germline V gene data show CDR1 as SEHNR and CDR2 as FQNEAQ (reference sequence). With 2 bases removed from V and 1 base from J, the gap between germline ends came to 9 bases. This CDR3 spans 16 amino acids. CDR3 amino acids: CASSLQGGSYNSPLHF. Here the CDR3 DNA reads TGTGCCAGCAGCTTACAAGGGGGGTCCTATAATTCACCCCTCCACTTT.

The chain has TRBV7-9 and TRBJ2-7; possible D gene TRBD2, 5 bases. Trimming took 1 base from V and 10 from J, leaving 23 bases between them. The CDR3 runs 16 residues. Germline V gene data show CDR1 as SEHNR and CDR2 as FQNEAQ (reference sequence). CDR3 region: CASSLELTTPPSHQYF. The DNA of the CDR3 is TGTGCCAGCAGCTTAGAGTTGACTACTCCTCCGAGTCATCAGTACTTC.

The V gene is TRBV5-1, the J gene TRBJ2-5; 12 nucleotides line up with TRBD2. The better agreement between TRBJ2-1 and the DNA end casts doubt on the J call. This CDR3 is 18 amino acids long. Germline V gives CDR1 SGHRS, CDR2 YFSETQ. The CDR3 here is CASSWVPLAGGLSDEQFF. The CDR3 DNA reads TGCGCCAGCAGCTGGGTCCCTCTAGCGGGAGGGCTCTCGGATGAGCAGTTCTTC.

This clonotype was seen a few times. The CDR3 is CASRIRDRVNEKLFF. The CDR3 nucleotides are TGTGCCAGCAGAATAAGGGACAGGGTAAACGAAAAACTGTTTTTT. This chain uses TRBV12-3 or TRBV12-4 with TRBJ1-4; 9 bases fit TRBD1. The CDR3 sequence is 15 residues long. Trimming took 6 bases from V and 8 from J; bases not matched to a gene: 10.

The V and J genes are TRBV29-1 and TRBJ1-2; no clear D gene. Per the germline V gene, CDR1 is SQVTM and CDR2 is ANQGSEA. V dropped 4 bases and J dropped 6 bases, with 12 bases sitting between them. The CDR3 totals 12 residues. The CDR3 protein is CSVAGPSDGYTF. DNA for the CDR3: TGCAGCGTTGCCGGACCATCTGATGGCTACACCTTC.

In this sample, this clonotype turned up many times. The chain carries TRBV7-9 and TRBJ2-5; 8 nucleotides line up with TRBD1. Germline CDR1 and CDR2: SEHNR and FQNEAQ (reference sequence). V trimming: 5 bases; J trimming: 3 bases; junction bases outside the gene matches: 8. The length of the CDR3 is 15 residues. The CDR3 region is CASSPRLDREETQYF. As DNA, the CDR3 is TGTGCCAGCAGCCCACGCTTGGACAGGGAAGAGACCCAGTACTTC.

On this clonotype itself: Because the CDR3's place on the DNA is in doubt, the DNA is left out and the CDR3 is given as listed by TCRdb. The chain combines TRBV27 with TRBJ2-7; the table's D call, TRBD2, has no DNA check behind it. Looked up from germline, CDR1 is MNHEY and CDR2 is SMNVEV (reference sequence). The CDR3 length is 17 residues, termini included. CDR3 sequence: CASSSEVASGSSYEQYF.

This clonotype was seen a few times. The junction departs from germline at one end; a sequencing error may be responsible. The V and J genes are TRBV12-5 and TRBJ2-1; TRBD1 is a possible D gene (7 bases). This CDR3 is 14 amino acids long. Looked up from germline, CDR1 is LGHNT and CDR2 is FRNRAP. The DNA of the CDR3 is TGTGCTAGTGGTTTCGACAGGGCGGGGTACGAGCAGTATTTC. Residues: CASGFDRAGYEQYF.

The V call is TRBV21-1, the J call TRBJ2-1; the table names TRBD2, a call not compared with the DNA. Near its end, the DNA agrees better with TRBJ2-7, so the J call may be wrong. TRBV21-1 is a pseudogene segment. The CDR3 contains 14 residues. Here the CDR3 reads CASSASGRDYEQYF. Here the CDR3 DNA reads TGTGCCAGCAGCGCTAGCGGGAGGGACTACGAGCAGTACTTC.

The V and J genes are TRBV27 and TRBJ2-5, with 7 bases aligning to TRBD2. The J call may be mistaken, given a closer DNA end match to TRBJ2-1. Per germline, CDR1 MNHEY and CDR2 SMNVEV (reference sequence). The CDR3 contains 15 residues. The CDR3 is CASTLEAGIYNEQFF. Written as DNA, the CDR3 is TGTGCCAGCACGCTCGAAGCGGGGATCTACAATGAGCAGTTCTTC.